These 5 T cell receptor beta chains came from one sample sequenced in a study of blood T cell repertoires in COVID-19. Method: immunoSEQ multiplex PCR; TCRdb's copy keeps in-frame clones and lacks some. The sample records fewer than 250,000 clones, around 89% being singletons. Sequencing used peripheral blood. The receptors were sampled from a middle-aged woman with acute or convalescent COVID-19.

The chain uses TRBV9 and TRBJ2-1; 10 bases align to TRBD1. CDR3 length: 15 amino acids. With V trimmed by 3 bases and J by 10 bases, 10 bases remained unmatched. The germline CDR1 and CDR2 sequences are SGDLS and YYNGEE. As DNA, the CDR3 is TGTGCCAGCAGCGCCCCGGGACAGGGGCTAGTAGAGCAGTTCTTC. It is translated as CASSAPGQGLVEQFF.

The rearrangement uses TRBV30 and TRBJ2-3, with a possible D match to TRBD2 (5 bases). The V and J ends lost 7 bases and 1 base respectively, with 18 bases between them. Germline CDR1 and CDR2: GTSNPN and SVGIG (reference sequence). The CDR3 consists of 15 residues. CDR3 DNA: TGTGCCTCCACCCTCGAAGGGCGGGGCACAGATACGCAGTATTTT. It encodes CASTLEGRGTDTQYF.

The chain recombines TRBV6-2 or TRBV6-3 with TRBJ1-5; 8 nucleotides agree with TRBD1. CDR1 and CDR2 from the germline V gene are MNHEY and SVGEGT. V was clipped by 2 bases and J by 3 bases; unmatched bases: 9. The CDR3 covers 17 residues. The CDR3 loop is CASSYGTGGHYNQPQHF. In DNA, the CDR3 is TGTGCCAGCAGTTACGGGACAGGCGGGCATTACAATCAGCCCCAGCATTTT.

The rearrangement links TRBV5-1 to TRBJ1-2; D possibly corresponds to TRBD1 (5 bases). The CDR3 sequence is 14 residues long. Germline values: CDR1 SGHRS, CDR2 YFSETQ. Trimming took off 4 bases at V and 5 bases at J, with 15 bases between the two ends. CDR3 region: CASSHEDMKYGYTF. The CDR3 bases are TGCGCCAGCAGCCACGAGGACATGAAATATGGCTACACCTTC.

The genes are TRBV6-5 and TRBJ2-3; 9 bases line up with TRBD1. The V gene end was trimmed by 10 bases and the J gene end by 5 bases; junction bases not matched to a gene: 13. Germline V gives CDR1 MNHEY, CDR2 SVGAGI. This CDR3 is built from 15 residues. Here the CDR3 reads CATISLGQGGDTQYF. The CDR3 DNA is TGTGCCACCATATCGCTGGGACAGGGAGGAGATACGCAGTATTTT.